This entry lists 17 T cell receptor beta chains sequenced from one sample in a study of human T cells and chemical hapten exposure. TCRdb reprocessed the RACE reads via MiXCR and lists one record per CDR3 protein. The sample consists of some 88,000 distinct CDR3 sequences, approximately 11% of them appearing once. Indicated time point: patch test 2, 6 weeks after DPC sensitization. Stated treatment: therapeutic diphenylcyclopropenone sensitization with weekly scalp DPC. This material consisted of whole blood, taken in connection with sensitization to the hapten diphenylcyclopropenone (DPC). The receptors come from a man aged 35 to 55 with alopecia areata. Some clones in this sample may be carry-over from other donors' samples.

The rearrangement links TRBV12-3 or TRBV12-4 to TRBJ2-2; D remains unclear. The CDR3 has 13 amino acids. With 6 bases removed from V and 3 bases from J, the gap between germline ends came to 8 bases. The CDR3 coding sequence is TGTGCCAGCAGCCTACTTGACACCGGGGAGCTGTTTTTT. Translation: CASSLLDTGELFF.

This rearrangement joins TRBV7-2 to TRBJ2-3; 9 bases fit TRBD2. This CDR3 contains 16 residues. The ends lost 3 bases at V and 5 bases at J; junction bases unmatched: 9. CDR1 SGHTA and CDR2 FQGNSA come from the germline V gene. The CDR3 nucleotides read TGTGCCAGCAGCTTCGGAGCGGGAGGATTTCAAGATACGCAGTATTTT. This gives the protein CASSFGAGGFQDTQYF.

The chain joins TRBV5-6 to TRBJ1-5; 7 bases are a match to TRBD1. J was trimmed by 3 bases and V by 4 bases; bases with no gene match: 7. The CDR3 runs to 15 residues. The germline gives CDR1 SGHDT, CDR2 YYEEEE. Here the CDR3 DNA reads TGTGCCAGCAGCAACCGGGACAGAGACAATCAGCCCCAGCATTTT. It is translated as CASSNRDRDNQPQHF.

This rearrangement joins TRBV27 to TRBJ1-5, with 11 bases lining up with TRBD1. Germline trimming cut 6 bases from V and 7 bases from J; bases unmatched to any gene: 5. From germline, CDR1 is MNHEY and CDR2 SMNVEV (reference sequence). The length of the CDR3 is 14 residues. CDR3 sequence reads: CASRRTGGIQPQHF. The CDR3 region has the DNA TGTGCCAGCAGGCGGACAGGGGGCATACAGCCCCAGCATTTT.

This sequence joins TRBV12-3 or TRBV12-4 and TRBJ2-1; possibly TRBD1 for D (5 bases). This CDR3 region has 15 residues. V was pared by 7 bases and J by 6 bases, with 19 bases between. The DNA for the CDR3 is TGTGCCAGCATCACTGGGGCTCTGTTGGGCAATGAGCAGTTCTTC. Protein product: CASITGALLGNEQFF.

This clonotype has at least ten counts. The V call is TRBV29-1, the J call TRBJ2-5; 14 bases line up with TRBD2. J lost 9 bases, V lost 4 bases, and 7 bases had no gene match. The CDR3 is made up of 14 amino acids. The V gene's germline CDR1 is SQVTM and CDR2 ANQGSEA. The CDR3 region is CSVGLAGGIGAQYF. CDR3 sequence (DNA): TGCAGCGTTGGACTAGCGGGAGGGATCGGGGCCCAGTACTTC.

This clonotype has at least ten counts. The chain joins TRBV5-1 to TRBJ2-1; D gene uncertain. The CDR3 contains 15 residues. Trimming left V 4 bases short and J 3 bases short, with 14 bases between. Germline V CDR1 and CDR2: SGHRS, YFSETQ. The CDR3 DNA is TGCGCCAGCAGCCGCGACTCACCCGGCTACAATGAGCAGTTCTTC. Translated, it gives CASSRDSPGYNEQFF.

The CDR3 reads CASSSHGGPDYEQYV. The CDR3 coding sequence is TGTGCCAGCAGCTCCCACGGGGGACCAGACTACGAGCAGTACGTC. V and J are TRBV5-4 and TRBJ2-7; weak D call: TRBD2 (6 bases). Germline-derived CDR1 and CDR2 are SGHNT and YYREEE (reference sequence). V was pared by 3 bases and J by 3 bases, with 16 bases between. This CDR3 has 15 amino acids.

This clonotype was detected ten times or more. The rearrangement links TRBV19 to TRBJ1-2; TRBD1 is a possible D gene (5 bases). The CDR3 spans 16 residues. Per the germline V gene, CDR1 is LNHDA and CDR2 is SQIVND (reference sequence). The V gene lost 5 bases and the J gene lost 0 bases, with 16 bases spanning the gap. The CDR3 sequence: CASSHRFQGSNYGYTF. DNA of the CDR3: TGTGCCAGTAGTCATAGATTCCAGGGTTCTAACTATGGCTACACCTTC.

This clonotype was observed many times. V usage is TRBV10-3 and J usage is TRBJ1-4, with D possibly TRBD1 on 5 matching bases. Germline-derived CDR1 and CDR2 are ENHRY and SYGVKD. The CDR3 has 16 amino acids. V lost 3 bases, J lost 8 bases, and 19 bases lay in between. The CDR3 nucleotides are TGTGCCATCAGTGATGCGGGCAGGGCCATGGGGGAAAAACTGTTTTTT. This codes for CAISDAGRAMGEKLFF.

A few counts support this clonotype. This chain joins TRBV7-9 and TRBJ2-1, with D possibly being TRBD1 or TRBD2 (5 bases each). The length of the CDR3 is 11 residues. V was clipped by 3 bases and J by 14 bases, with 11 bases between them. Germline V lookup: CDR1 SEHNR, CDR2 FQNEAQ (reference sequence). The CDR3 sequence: CASSFRDQEFF. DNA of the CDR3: TGTGCCAGCAGCTTCCGGGACCAGGAGTTCTTC.

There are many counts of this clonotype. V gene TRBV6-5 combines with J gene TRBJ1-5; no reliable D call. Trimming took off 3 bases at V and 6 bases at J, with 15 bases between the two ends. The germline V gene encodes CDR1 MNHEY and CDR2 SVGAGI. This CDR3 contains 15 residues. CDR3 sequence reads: CASSYGGSRIQPQHF. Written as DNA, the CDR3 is TGTGCCAGCAGTTATGGTGGCAGTAGGATTCAGCCCCAGCATTTT.

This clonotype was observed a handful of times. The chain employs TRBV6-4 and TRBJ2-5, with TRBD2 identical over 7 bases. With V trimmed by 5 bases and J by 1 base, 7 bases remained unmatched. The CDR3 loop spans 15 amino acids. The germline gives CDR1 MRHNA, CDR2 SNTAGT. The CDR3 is CASSPEGGSQETQYF. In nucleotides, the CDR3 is TGTGCCAGCAGTCCCGAGGGAGGGTCCCAAGAGACCCAGTACTTC.

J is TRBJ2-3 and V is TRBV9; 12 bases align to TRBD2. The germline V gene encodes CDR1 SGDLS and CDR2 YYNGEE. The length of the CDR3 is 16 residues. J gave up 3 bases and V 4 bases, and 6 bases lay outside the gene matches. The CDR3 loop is CASSSRTSGKTDTQYF. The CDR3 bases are TGTGCCAGCAGCTCGCGGACTAGCGGGAAAACAGATACGCAGTATTTT.

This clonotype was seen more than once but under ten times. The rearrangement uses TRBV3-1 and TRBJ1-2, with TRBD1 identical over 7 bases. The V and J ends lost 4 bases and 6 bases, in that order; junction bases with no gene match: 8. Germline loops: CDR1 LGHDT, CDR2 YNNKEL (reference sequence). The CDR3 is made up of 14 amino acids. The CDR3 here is CASSPVQGKNGYTF. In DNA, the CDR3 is TGTGCCAGCAGCCCCGTACAGGGGAAGAATGGCTACACCTTC.

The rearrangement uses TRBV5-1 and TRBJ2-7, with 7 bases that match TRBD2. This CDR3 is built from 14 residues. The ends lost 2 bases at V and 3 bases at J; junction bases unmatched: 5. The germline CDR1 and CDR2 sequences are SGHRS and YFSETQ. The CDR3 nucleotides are TGCGCCAGCAGCTTCGCTAGCGGCAACTACGAGCAGTACTTC. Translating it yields CASSFASGNYEQYF.

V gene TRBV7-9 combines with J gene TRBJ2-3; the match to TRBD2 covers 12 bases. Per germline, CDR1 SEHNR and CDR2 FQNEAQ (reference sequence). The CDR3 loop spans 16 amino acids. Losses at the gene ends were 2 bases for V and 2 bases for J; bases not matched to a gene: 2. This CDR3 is CASSLRLAGVTDTQYF. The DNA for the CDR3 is TGTGCCAGCAGCTTAAGACTAGCGGGAGTCACAGATACGCAGTATTTT.